This T cell receptor beta chain originates from a study of post-analysis software for immune sequencing data. Unique molecular identifiers were present in the TCR beta cDNA libraries. T cells numbering roughly 1 to 10 million gave rise to some 520,000 cDNA molecules. Each CDR3 protein is one row after TCRdb ran MiXCR on the PCR reads. This table holds hundreds of thousands of distinct CDR3 sequences, over 45% found once. Study-level findings and limits: Included in a set of five TRBV segments more frequent in patients than controls were TRBV5-6, TRBV5-1 and TRBV20-1. The authors found that F measure strongly co-clustered same-batch samples. Patients with multiple sclerosis recorded significantly lower normalized Chao1 diversity than controls, the study found.

This CDR3 has 12 residues. V lost 1 base and J 8 bases, leaving 9 bases between the germline ends. CDR1 SGHRS and CDR2 YFSETQ come from the germline V gene. With regard to this clonotype: The antigen is undetermined.

What was sequenced was blood. The receptor comes from a girl between 2 and 10 years old with multiple sclerosis. J is TRBJ1-1 and V is TRBV5-1, with D perhaps TRBD1 (5 bases). DNA for the CDR3: TGCGCCAGCAGCTTGAGTGAGGGGGAAGCTTTCTTT. This translates into CASSLSEGEAFF. Based on the CDR3 plus reference TRBV5-1 and TRBJ1-1, the full variable domain is KAGVTQTPRYLIKTRGQQVTLSCSPISGHRSVSWYQQTPGQGLQFLFEYFSETQRNKGNFPGRFSGRQFSNSRSEMNVSTLELGDSALYLCASSLSEGEAFFGQGTRLTVV.